This T cell receptor beta chain is drawn from a study of T-cell reconstitution after alpha-beta-depleted transplantation in children. The table lists this clonotype with a few counts. The TCRbeta library was prepared with unique molecular identifiers. A single record per CDR3 protein comes from TCRdb applying MiXCR to the PCR reads. The table lists 500,000 to 650,000 distinct CDR3 sequences, 9.5% to 12% of them singletons, with 14% in the top ten. V shed 1 base, J shed 8 bases, and the junction held 10 bases outside the gene matches. Germline V gene data show CDR1 as MDHEN and CDR2 as SYDVKM. There are 16 residues in the CDR3.

The TCR sequence derives from a female patient aged 2-9 years who had a stem cell transplant for aplastic anemia, so the T cells may come from the graft donor. Specimen: PBMCs, mostly from graft donor cells, collected 180 days after TCRalphabeta/CD19-depleted stem cell transplant. The rearrangement joins TRBV28 to TRBJ1-2; 10 bases are a match to TRBD1. The chain's CDR3 is CASSLSGQGPLGGYTF. DNA of the CDR3: TGTGCCAGCAGTTTATCGGGACAGGGGCCTCTGGGCGGCTACACCTTC.